The sequence of this TCR beta chain was determined in a study of T cell repertoires in cytomegalovirus infection. As for the study in general: Used in the study were CMV epitopes, some recently identified and HLA-C-restricted, others well-studied and HLA-B-restricted. CMV infection together with matching HLA type was indicated by public TCR beta signatures.

In regard to this clonotype: Its specificity is not known.

Findings of the study overall: The ex vivo response was dominated by HLA-C-restricted CMV-specific TCR beta clonotypes.

TCRdb re-derived calls from the reads in MiXCR, one entry per CDR3 protein. There are around 300,000 distinct CDR3 sequences in the sample; under 25% occur only once, and about 21% lies in the top ten. Sequencing was performed on cultured PBMCs, taken from culture after CMV antigen stimulation. This receptor was identified in a human donor in good health (CMV status not recorded). Some clones in this sample may be carry-over from other donors' samples.

This chain's CDR3 is CASSTGTSKETQYF. CDR3 in DNA: TGTGCCAGTAGTACAGGGACTAGCAAAGAGACCCAGTACTTC. J is TRBJ2-5 and V is TRBV19; TRBD2 matches at 9 bases. The CDR3 consists of 14 residues. V shed 4 bases and J 3 bases; nucleotides not matched to a gene: 3. Germline V gives CDR1 LNHDA, CDR2 SQIVND (reference sequence).